In its sample, the clone carrying this T cell receptor beta chain was seen many times. The antigen is undetermined. The data were obtained in a study of cytotoxic CD8 clonotypes in ibrutinib-treated CLL. Study-wide background: Treatment had run for a median roughly 13 months, range 6 to 36, when response samples were taken. General study points: At baseline, clonality was higher than in age-matched healthy donors and correlated with CD8+ counts. Clonotypes that were public were uncommon, and they contracted or stayed stable on treatment.

Germline-derived CDR1 and CDR2 are MGHRA and YSYEKL. V was shortened by 1 base and J by 4 bases, with 19 bases between the two germline ends. The CDR3 is 17 residues long. Deep sequencing aimed at 1 in 200,000 to 1 in 1 million T cells' resolution. TCRdb keeps only in-frame clones here, not all; method: immunoSEQ multiplex PCR. This sample has over 45,000 clones, with 56% found just once. The rearrangement joins TRBV4-1 to TRBJ2-5; possibly TRBD1 or TRBD2 for D (5 bases each). The material was PBMCs, obtained after 24 months of ibrutinib treatment. The TCR originated in a human donor with chronic lymphocytic leukemia. Here the CDR3 reads CASSQGWGSGPGETQYF. The CDR3 coding sequence is TGCGCCAGCAGCCAAGGTTGGGGTTCGGGGCCCGGAGAGACCCAGTACTTC.